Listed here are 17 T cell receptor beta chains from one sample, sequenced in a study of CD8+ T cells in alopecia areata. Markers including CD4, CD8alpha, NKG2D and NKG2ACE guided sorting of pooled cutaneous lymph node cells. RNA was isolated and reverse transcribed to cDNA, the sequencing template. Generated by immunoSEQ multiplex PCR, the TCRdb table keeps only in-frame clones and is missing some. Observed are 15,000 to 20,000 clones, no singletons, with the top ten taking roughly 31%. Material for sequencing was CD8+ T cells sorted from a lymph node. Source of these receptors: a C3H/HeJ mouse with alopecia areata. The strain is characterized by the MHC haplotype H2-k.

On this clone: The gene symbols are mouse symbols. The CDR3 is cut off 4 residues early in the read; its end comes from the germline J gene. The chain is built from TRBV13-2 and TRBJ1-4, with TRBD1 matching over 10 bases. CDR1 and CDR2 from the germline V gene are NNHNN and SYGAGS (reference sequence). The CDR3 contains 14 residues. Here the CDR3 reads CASGPGQGSERLFF. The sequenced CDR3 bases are TGTGCCAGCGGTCCGGGACAGGGGTCCGAA.

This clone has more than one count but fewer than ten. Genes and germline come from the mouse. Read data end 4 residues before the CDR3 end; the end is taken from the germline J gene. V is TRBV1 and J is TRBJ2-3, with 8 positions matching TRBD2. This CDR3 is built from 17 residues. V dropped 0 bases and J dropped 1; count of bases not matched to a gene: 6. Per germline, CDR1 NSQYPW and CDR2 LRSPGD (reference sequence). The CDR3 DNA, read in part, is TGCACCTGCAGTGCAGATACGGGGGGGCGCGGTGCAGAA. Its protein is CTCSADTGGRGAE. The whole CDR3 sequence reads CTCSADTGGRGAETLYF.

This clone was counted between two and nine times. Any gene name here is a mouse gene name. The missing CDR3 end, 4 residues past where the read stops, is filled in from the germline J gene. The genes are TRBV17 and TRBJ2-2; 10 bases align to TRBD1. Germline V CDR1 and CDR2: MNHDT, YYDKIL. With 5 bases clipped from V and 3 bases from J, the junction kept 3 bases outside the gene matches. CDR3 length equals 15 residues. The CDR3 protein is CASSDRGQDTGQLYF. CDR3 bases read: TGTGCTAGCAGTGACAGGGGGCAAGACACCGGG.

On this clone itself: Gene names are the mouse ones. The CDR3 DNA, read in part, is TGTGCCAGCGGCCCGACTGGGGGGAATGCAGAA. It specifies CASGPTGGNAE. The complete CDR3 sequence is CASGPTGGNAETLYF. V is TRBV13-2 and J is TRBJ2-3; 10 bases agree with TRBD2. The sequenced fragment ends 4 residues before the CDR3 boundary, so the rest is inferred from the germline J gene. The CDR3 loop spans 15 amino acids. V shed 5 bases and J 2 bases; nucleotides not matched to a gene: 5. Germline V lookup: CDR1 NNHNN, CDR2 SYGAGS (reference sequence).

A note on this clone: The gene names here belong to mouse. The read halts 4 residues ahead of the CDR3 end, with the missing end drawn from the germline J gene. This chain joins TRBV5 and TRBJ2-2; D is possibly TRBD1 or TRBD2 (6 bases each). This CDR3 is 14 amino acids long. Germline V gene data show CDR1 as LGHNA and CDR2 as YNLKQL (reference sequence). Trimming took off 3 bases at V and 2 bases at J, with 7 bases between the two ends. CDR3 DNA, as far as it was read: TGTGCCAGCAGCCAGGGGGCGAACACCGGG. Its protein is CASSQGANTG. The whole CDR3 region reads CASSQGANTGQLYF.

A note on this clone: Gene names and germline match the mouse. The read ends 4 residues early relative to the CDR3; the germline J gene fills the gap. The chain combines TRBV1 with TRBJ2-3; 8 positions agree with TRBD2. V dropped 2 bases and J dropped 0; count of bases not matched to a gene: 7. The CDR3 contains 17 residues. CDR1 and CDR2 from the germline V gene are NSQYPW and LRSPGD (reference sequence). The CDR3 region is CTCSATKRTGSAETLYF. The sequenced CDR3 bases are TGCACCTGCAGTGCAACGAAGAGGACTGGGAGTGCAGAA.

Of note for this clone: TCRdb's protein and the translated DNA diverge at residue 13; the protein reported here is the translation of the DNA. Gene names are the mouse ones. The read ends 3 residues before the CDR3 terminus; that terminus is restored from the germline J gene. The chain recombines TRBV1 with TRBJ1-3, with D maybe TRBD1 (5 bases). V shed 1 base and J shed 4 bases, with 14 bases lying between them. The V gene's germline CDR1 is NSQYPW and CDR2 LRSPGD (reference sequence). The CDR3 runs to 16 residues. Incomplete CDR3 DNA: TGCACCTGCAGTGCAGTCCGGGTGGGGGAGGGAAATACG. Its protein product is CTCSAVRVGEGNT. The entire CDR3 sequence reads CTCSAVRVGEGNTLYF.

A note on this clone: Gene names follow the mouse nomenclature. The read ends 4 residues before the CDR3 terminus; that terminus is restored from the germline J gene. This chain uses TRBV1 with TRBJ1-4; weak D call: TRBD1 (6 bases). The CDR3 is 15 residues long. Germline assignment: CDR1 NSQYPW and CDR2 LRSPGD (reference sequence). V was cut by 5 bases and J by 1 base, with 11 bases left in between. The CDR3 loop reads CTCSLGTNSNERLFF. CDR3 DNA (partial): TGCACCTGCAGTCTCGGGACAAATTCCAACGAA. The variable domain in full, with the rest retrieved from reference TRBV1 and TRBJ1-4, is VTLLEQNPRWRLVPRGQAVNLRCILKNSQYPWMSWYQQDLQKQLQWLFTLRSPGDKEVKSLPGADYLATRVTDTELRLQVANMSQGRTLYCTCSLGTNSNERLFFGHGTKLSVL.

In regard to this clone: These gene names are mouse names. The sequenced part of the CDR3 DNA is TGTGCCAGCAGTTCGACAGGGAGCTCC. Its protein is CASSSTGSS. The CDR3 as a whole reads CASSSTGSSDYTF. This sequence joins TRBV19 and TRBJ1-2, with 7 bases lining up with TRBD1. Read coverage stops 4 residues before the CDR3 terminus; the germline J gene supplies the remainder. The CDR3 contains 13 residues. Germline loops: CDR1 FNHDT, CDR2 SITEND (reference sequence). V dropped 4 bases and J dropped 4; count of bases not matched to a gene: 4.

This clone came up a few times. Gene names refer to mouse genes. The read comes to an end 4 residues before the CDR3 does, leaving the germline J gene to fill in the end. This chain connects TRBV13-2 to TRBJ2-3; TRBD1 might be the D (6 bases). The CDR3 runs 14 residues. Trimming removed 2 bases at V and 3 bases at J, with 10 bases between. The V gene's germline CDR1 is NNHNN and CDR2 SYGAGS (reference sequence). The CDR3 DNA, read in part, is TGTGCCAGCGGTGAACAGGGAGGAGCAGAA. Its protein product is CASGEQGGAE. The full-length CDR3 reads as CASGEQGGAETLYF.

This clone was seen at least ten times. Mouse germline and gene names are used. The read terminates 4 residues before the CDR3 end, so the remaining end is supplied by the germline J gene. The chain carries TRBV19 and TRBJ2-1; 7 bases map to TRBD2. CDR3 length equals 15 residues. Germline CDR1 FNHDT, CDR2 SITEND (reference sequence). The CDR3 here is CASSIVLGVRAEQFF. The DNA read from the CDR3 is TGTGCCAGCAGTATAGTGCTGGGGGTGAGGGCT.

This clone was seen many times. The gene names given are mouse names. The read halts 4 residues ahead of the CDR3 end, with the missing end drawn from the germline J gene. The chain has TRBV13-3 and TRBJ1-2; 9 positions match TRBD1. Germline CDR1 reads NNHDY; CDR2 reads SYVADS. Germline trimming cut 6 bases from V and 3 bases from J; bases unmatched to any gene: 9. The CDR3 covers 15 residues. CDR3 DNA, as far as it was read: TGTGCCAGCACCTCCGGGACAGGGTTTTACTCC. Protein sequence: CASTSGTGFYS. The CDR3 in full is CASTSGTGFYSDYTF.

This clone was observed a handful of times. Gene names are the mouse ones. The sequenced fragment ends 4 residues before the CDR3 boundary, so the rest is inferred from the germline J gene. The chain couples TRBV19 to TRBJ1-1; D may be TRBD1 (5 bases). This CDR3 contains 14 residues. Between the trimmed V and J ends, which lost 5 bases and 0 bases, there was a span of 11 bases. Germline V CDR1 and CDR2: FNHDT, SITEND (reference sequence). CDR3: CASSGHNSNTEVFF. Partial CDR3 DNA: TGTGCCAGCAGCGGACATAACTCAAACACA. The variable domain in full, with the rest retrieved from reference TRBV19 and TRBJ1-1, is GGIITQTPKFLIGQEGQKLTLKCQQNFNHDTMYWYRQDSGKGLRLIYYSITENDLQKGDLSEGYDASREKKSSFSLTVTSAQKNEMAVFLCASSGHNSNTEVFFGKGTRLTVV.

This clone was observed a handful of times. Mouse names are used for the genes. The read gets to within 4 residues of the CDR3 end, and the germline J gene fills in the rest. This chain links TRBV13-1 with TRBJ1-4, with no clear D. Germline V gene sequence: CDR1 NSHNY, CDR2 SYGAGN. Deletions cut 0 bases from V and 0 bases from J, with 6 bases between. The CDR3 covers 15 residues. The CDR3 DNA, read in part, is TGTGCCAGCAGTGATGCGAAGGTTTCCAACGAA. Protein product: CASSDAKVSNE. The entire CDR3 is CASSDAKVSNERLFF.

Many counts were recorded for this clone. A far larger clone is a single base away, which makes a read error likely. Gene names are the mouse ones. This CDR3 is CASSGRGSYEQYF. The part of the CDR3 DNA that was read is TGTGCCAGCAGTGGCAGGGGCTCCTAT. J is TRBJ2-7 and V is TRBV13-1; a weak D match, TRBD1 (6 bases). The read finishes 4 residues shy of the CDR3 end, and the germline J gene is used to complete it. CDR1 NSHNY and CDR2 SYGAGN come from the germline V gene. This CDR3 contains 13 residues. The germline V and J ends were trimmed by 3 bases and 0 bases, with 7 bases remaining between them.

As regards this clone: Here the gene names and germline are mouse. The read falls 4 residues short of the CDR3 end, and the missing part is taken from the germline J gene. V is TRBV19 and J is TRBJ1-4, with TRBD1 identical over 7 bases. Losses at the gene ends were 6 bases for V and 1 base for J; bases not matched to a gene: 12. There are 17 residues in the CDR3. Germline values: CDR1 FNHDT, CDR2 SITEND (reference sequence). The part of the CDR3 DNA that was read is TGTGCCAGCAAGACACCCGACCACAGGGGTTCCAACGAA. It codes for CASKTPDHRGSNE. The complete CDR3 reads CASKTPDHRGSNERLFF. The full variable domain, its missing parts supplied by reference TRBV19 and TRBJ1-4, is GGIITQTPKFLIGQEGQKLTLKCQQNFNHDTMYWYRQDSGKGLRLIYYSITENDLQKGDLSEGYDASREKKSSFSLTVTSAQKNEMAVFLCASKTPDHRGSNERLFFGHGTKLSVL.

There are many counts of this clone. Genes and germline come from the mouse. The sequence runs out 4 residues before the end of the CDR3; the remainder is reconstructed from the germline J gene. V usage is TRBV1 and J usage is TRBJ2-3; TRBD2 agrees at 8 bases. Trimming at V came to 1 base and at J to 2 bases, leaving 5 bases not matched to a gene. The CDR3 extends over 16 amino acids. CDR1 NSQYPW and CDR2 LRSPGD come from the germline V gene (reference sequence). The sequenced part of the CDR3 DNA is TGCACCTGCAGTGCAGGGGGGGGGCGCGTTGCAGAA. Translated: CTCSAGGGRVAE. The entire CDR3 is CTCSAGGGRVAETLYF.